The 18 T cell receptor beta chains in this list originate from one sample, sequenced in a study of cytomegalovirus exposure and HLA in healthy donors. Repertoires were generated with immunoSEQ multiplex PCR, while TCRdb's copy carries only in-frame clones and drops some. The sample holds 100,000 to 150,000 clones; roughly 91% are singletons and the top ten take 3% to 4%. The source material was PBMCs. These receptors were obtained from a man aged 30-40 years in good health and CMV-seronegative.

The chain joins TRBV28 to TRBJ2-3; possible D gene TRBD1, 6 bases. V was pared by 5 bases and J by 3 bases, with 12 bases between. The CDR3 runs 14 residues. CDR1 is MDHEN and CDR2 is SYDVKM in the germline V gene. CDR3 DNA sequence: TGTGCCAGCAGTCTGACCGGGACAACAGATACGCAGTATTTT. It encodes CASSLTGTTDTQYF.

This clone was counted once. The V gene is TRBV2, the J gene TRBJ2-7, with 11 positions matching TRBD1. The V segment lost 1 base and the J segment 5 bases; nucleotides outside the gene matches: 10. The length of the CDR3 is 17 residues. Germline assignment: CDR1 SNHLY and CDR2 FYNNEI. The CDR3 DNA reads TGTGCCAGCAGTGAAGGGACAGGGGGCTTTCGTGGGGACGAGCAGTACTTC. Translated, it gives CASSEGTGGFRGDEQYF. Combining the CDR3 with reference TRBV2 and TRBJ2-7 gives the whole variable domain EPEVTQTPSHQVTQMGQEVILRCVPISNHLYFYWYRQILGQKVEFLVSFYNNEISEKSEIFDDQFSVERPDGSNFTLKIRSTKLEDSAMYFCASSEGTGGFRGDEQYFGPGTRLTVT.

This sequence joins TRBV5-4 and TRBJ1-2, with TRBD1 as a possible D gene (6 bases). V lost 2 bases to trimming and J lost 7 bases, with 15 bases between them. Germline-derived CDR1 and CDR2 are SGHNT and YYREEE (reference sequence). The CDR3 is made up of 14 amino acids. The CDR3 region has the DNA TGTGCCAGCAGCTTTACACAGGGACGCGGTGGCTACACCTTC. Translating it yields CASSFTQGRGGYTF.

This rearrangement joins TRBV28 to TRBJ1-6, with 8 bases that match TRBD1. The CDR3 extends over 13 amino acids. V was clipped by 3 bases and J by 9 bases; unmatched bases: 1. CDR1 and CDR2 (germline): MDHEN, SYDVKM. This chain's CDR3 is CASSLDRASPLHF. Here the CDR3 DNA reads TGTGCCAGCAGTTTGGACAGGGCTTCACCCCTCCACTTT.

The CDR3 spells CASREATGFQEQPQHF. For the CDR3, the DNA is TGTGCCAGCAGAGAAGCGACAGGGTTCCAGGAGCAGCCCCAGCATTTT. The chain recombines TRBV28 with TRBJ1-5, with TRBD1 matching 7 bases. This CDR3 comprises 16 residues. Trimming removed 6 bases from V and 7 bases from J; junction bases left unmatched: 15. In germline, CDR1 is MDHEN, CDR2 SYDVKM.

The CDR3 DNA follows: TGTGCCAGCAGTTCCGTTCCAGGGGTGAACACTGAAGCTTTCTTT. It is translated as CASSSVPGVNTEAFF. The J gene is TRBJ1-1, the V gene TRBV6-5, with a possible D match to TRBD1 (6 bases). The V and J ends lost 4 bases and 0 bases respectively, with 12 bases between them. The CDR3 loop spans 15 amino acids. Germline V gives CDR1 MNHEY, CDR2 SVGAGI.

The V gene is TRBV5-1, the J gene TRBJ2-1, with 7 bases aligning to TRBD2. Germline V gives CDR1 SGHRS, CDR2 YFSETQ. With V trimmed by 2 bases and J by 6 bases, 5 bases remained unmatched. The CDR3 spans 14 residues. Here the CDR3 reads CASSLSGTSNEQFF. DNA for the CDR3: TGCGCCAGCAGCTTAAGCGGGACCTCCAATGAGCAGTTCTTC.

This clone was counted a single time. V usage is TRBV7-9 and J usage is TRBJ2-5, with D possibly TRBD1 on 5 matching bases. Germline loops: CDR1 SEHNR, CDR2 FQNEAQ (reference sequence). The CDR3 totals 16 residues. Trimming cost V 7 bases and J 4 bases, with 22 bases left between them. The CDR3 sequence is CASMSRAGQGGETQYF. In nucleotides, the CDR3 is TGTGCCAGCATGAGCCGGGCTGGGCAGGGCGGAGAGACCCAGTACTTC. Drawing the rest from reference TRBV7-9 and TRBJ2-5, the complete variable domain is DTGVSQNPRHKITKRGQNVTFRCDPISEHNRLYWYRQTLGQGPEFLTYFQNEAQLEKSRLLSDRFSAERPKGSFSTLEIQRTEQGDSAMYLCASMSRAGQGGETQYFGPGTRLLVL.

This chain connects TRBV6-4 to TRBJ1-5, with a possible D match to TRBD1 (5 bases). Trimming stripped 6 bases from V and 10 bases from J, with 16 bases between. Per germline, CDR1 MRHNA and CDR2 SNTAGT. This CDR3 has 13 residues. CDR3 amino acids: CASRGGRRVPQHF. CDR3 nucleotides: TGTGCCAGCAGGGGGGGGAGGCGAGTACCCCAGCATTTT.

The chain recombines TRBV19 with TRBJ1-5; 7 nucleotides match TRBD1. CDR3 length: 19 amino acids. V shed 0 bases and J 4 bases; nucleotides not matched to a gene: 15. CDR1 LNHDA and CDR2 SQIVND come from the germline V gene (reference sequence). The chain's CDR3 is CASSIDSGKGANLNQPQHF. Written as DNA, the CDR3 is TGTGCCAGTAGTATAGATAGCGGGAAGGGGGCGAACCTTAATCAGCCCCAGCATTTT.

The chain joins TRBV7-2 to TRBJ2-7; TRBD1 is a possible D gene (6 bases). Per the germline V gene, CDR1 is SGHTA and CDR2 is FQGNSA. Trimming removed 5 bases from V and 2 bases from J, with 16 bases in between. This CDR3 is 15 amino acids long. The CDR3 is CASSENWDTAYEQYF. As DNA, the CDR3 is TGTGCCAGCAGCGAAAACTGGGACACGGCCTACGAGCAGTACTTC.

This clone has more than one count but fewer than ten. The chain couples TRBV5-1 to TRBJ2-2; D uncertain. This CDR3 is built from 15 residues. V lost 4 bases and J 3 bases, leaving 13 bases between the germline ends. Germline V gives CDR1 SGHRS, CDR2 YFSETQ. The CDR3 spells CASSPRQVHTGELFF. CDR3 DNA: TGCGCCAGCAGCCCTCGGCAGGTGCACACCGGGGAGCTGTTTTTT.

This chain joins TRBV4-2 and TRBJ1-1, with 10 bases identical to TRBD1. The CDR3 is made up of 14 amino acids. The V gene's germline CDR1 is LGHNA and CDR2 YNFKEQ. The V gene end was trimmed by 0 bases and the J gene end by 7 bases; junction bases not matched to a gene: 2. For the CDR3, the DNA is TGTGCCAGCAGCCAAGATCGGACAGGGGGTGAAGCTTTCTTT. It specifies CASSQDRTGGEAFF.

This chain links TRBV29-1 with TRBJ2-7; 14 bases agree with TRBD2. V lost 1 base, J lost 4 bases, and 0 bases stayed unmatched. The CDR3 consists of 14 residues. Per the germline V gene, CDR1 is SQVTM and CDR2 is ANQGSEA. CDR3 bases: TGCAGCGTTGAAGGGACTAGCGGGGGGTACGAGCAGTACTTC. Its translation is CSVEGTSGGYEQYF.

The CDR3 loop reads CASSLVTYSNQPQHF. The DNA of the CDR3 is TGTGCCAGCAGCTTAGTTACCTATAGCAATCAGCCCCAGCATTTT. The chain recombines TRBV7-8 with TRBJ1-5; no firm D call. Germline V lookup: CDR1 SGHVS, CDR2 FQNEAQ. Deletions cut 1 base from V and 0 bases from J, with 7 bases between. This CDR3 region has 15 residues.

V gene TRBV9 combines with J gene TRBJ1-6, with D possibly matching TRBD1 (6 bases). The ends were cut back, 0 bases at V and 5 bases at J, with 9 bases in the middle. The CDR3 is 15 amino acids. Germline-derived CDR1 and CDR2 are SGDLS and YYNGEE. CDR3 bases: TGTGCCAGCAGCGTAGGATACAGGGATAATTCACCCCTCCACTTT. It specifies CASSVGYRDNSPLHF.

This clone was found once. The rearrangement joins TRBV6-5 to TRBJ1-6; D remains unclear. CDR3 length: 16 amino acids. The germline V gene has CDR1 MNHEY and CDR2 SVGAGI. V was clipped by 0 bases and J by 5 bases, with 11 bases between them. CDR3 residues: CASSYSFTANNSPLHF. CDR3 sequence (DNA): TGTGCCAGCAGTTACTCGTTCACAGCCAATAATTCACCCCTCCACTTT.

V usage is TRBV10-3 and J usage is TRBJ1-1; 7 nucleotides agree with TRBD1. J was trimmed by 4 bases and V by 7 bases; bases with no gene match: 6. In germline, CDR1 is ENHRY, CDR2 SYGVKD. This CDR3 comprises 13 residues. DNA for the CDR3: TGTGCCATCACCCGGGACAGTCGCACTGAAGCTTTCTTT. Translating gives CAITRDSRTEAFF.